This T cell receptor beta chain was captured by sequencing in a study of blood T cell repertoires in COVID-19. Germline CDR1 is MNHEY and CDR2 is SMNVEV (reference sequence). Trimming took 0 bases from V and 2 from J, leaving 8 bases between them. The CDR3 covers 14 residues. In the original workflow: It was from reference gene primer amplification that nucleated cell counts were estimated. Sequenced by immunoSEQ multiplex PCR; TCRdb stores in-frame clones only, minus some. The V and J calls and clone size come from that table; D and trimming were worked out from the DNA. Among around 170,000 clones listed, 83% were seen once. This clone was found once.

The TCR originated in a woman aged 40 to 49 with acute or convalescent COVID-19. The sequencing input was peripheral blood. The chain uses TRBV27 and TRBJ2-7; D gene ambiguous. This chain's CDR3 is CASSLSRQTYEQYF. The CDR3 DNA reads as TGTGCCAGCAGTTTATCGCGGCAGACCTACGAGCAGTACTTC.